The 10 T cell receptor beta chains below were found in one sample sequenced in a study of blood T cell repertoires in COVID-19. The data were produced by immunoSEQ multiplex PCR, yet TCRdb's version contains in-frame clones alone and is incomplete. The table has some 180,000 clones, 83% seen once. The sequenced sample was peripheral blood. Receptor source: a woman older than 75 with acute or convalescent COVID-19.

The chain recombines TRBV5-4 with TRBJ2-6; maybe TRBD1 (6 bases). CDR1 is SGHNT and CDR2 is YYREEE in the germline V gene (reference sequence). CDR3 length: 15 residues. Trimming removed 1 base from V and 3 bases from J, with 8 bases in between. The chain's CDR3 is CASSLYRDGANVLTF. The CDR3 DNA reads TGTGCCAGCAGCTTGTACAGGGATGGGGCCAACGTCCTGACTTTC. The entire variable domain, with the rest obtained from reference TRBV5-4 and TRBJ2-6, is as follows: ETGVTQSPTHLIKTRGQQVTLRCSSQSGHNTVSWYQQALGQGPQFIFQYYREEENGRGNFPPRFSGLQFPNYSSELNVNALELDDSALYLCASSLYRDGANVLTFGAGSRLTVL.

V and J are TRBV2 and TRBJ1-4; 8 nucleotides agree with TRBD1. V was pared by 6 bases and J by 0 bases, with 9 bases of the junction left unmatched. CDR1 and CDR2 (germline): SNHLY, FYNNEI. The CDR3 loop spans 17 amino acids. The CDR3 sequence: CASRRTGLFATNEKLFF. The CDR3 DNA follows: TGTGCCAGCAGACGGACAGGGCTATTTGCAACTAATGAAAAACTGTTTTTT.

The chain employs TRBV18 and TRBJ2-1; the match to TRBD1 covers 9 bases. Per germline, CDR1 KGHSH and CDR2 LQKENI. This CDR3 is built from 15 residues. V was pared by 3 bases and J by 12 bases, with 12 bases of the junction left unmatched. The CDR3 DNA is TGTGCCAGCTCACCGCGACCGGGACAGGGTTTTGGGCAGTTCTTC. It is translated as CASSPRPGQGFGQFF.

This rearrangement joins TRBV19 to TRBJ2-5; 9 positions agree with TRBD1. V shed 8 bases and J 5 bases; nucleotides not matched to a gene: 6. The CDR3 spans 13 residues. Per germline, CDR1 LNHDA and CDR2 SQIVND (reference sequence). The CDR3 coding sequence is TGTGCCAGTGGGACAGGGAATAGCGAGACCCAGTACTTC. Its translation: CASGTGNSETQYF.

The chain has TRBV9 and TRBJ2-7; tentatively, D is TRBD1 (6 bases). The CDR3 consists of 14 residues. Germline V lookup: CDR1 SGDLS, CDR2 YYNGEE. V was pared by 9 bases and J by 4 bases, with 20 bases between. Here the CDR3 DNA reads TGTGCCACTCCGAATGACCAAAGGGGGTACGAGCAGTACTTC. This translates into CATPNDQRGYEQYF.

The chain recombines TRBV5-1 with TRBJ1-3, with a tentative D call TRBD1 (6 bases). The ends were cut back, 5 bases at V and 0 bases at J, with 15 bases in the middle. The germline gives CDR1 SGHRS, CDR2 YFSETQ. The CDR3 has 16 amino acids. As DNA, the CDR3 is TGCGCCAGCAGTCCCGGACAGTTAAACTCTGGAAACACCATATATTTT. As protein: CASSPGQLNSGNTIYF.

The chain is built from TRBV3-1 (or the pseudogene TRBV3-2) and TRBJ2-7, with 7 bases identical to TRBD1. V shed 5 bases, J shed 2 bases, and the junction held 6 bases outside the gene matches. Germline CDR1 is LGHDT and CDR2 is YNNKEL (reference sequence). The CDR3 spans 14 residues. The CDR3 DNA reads TGTGCCAGCAGCGAAGGAGACAGGGCCTACGAGCAGTACTTC. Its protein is CASSEGDRAYEQYF.

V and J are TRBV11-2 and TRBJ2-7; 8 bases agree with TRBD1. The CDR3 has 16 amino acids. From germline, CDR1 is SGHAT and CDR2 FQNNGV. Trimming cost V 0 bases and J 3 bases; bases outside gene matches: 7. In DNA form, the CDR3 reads TGTGCCAGCAGCTTAGACAGGGGACAGGAGATCTACGAGCAGTACTTC. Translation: CASSLDRGQEIYEQYF.

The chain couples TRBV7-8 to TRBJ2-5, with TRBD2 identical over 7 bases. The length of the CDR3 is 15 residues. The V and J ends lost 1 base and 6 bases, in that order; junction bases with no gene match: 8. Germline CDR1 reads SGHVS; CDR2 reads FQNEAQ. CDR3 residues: CASSLGSGIFQTQYF. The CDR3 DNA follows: TGTGCCAGCAGCTTAGGGAGCGGGATTTTCCAGACCCAGTACTTC.

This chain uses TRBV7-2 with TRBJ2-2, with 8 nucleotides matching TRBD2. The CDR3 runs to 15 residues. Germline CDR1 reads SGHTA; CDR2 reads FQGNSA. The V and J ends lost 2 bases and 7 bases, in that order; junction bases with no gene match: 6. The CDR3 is CASSLRGGPVGELFF. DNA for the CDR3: TGTGCCAGCAGCTTACGGGGGGGGCCAGTCGGGGAGCTGTTTTTT. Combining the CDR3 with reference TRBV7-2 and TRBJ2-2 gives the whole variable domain GAGVSQSPSNKVTEKGKDVELRCDPISGHTALYWYRQSLGQGLEFLIYFQGNSAPDKSGLPSDRFSAERTGGSVSTLTIQRTQQEDSAVYLCASSLRGGPVGELFFGEGSRLTVL.